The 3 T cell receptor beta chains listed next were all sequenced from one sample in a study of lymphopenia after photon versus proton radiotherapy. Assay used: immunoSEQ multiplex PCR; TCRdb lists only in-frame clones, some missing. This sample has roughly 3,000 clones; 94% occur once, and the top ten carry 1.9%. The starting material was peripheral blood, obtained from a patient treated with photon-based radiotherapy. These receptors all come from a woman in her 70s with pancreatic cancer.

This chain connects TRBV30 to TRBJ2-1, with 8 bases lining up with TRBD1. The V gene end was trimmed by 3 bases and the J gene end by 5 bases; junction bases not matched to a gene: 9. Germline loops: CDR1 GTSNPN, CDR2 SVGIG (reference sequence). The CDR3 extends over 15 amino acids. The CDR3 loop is CAWRGRQGAHNEQFF. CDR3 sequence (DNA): TGTGCCTGGAGAGGACGGCAGGGGGCTCACAATGAGCAGTTCTTC.

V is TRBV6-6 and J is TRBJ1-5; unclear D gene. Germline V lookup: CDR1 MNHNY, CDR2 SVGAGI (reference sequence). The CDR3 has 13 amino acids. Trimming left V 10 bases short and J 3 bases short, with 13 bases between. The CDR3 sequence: CATLPRNNQPQHF. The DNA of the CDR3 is TGTGCCACCCTACCCCGAAACAATCAGCCCCAGCATTTT.

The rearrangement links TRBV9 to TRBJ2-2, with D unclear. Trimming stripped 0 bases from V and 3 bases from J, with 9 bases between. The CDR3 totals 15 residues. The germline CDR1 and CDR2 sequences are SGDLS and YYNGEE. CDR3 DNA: TGTGCCAGCAGCGTAGTTGCGGAGTACACCGGGGAGCTGTTTTTT. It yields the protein CASSVVAEYTGELFF.